This is a list of T cell receptor beta chains from one sample in a study of vaccination and CD4 T cells after COVID-19. A single record per CDR3 protein comes from TCRdb applying MiXCR to the PCR reads. Of tens of thousands of distinct CDR3 sequences in the sample, 67% were seen once. These receptors' antigens are unknown. Sequenced material: CD4+ T cells from blood, cultured in vitro, taken after SARS-CoV-2 vaccination. All receptors derive from a human donor who received a COVID-19 vaccine. Both conserved end residues are part of each CDR3. D genes are given only for firm matches. For some rows the clone size is stated as once, few or many, or as a class when expanded; others skip it.

>TRBJ1-2|TRBV7-2|.|medium-sized
TGTGCCAGCAGCTTAGGACCACAGTCCTCCTATGGCTACACCTTC
CASSLGPQSSYGYTF
>TRBJ1-5|TRBV6-1|.|once
TGTGCCAGCATCGGACATAGTAGCAATCAGCCCCAGCATTTT
CASIGHSSNQPQHF
>TRBJ2-5|TRBV5-4|TRBD2|.
TGTGCCAGCAGCTTGGACCCGGGGGGGCGGGAGACCCAGTACTTC
CASSLDPGGRETQYF
>TRBJ1-6|TRBV30|TRBD1|.
TGTGCCTGGAGCCGGCGACAGGGGAATTCACCCCTCCACTTT
CAWSRRQGNSPLHF
>TRBJ1-2|TRBV7-2|TRBD1|few
TGTGCCAGCAGCTTAGGTGACAGGGAAGGCAGGTTCTTC
CASSLGDREGRFF
>TRBJ2-1|TRBV7-3|TRBD1|.
TGTGCCAGCAGCCCCGAGACAGGGTTTTATGAGCAGTTCTTC
CASSPETGFYEQFF
>TRBJ2-5|TRBV2|TRBD1|.
TGTGCCAGCACGGGACAGGGTACCCACCAAGAGACCCAGTACTTC
CASTGQGTHQETQYF
>TRBJ1-5|TRBV19|.|.
TGTGCCAGTAGTATCCGGACCAATCAGCCCCAGCATTTT
CASSIRTNQPQHF
>TRBJ2-2|TRBV7-6|TRBD2|.
TGTGCCAGCACCAGACTAGCGAAATCAGGGGAGCTGTTTTTT
CASTRLAKSGELFF
>TRBJ1-5|TRBV6-1|.|.
TGTGCCAGCACAACAGGGATTGACAATCAGCCCCAGCATTTT
CASTTGIDNQPQHF
>TRBJ1-2|TRBV30|.|.
TGTGCCTGGAGTGTGAATAACTATGGCTACACCTTC
CAWSVNNYGYTF
>TRBJ1-2|TRBV20-1|.|.
TGCAGTGCTAGAGATCCGGGGGATCCAGGGGCATCGGGAGGCTACACCTTC
CSARDPGDPGASGGYTF
>TRBJ2-3|TRBV20-1|TRBD2|.
TGCAGTGTTAGGGGGAGCGGGGGGGCAGCAGATACGCAGTATTTT
CSVRGSGGAADTQYF
>TRBJ1-1|TRBV20-1|.|few
TGCAGTGCTAGAGATGACCGGTTCAAAGCTTTCTTT
CSARDDRFKAFF
>TRBJ1-6|TRBV10-3|.|.
TGTGCCATCAGTGCTCAGCGTAATAATTCACCCCTCCACTTT
CAISAQRNNSPLHF
>TRBJ2-3|TRBV20-1|.|few
TGCAGTGTTCTCGTCGGGGGTACTAGCACAGATACGCAGTATTTT
CSVLVGGTSTDTQYF
>TRBJ1-1|TRBV6-2/TRBV6-3|.|.
TGTGCCAGCAGTTACCCCCCGGCAGGCAGGGCTTTCTTT
CASSYPPAGRAFF
>TRBJ1-4|TRBV25-1|.|.
TGTGCCAGCAGTGTCGTAGATGATGAAAAACTGTTTTTT
CASSVVDDEKLFF
>TRBJ1-1|TRBV5-1|TRBD1|.
TGCGCCAGCAAGGAGCCCCAGGGGGCCCTGAACACTGAAGCTTTCTTT
CASKEPQGALNTEAFF
>TRBJ1-5|TRBV10-3|.|few
TGTGCCATCAGTGAGGGCAGGGGCAATCAGCCCCAGCATTTT
CAISEGRGNQPQHF